A selection of T cell receptor beta chains follows, all from one sample in a study of T cells in localized non-small cell lung cancer. Measured with immunoSEQ multiplex PCR; TCRdb has only the in-frame clones, and not every one. The sample shows 45,000 or so clones, roughly nine tenths of them seen only once. The starting material was PBMCs, obtained before any cancer treatment. The receptor set was obtained from a man between 40 and 70 years old with stage II lung adenocarcinoma. CDR3s include the opening cysteine and the closing phenylalanine or tryptophan. A D gene is named only where the DNA matches it firmly. A clone size is listed for some rows: how often the clone was seen (once, few, many), or a class if it is expanded.

v_gene	abundance	j_gene	d_gene	CDR3aa	CDR3nt
TRBV19	NA	TRBJ2-5	NA	CASMEFPPGGADETQYF	TGTGCCAGTATGGAATTCCCCCCAGGTGGGGCCGACGAGACCCAGTACTTC
TRBV10-3	NA	TRBJ1-3	NA	CAISAVAGNTIYF	TGTGCCATCAGTGCGGTCGCCGGAAACACCATATATTTT
TRBV10-3	NA	TRBJ2-7	NA	CAIGPGTNEQYF	TGTGCCATCGGACCAGGGACCAACGAGCAGTACTTC
TRBV7-9	NA	TRBJ2-7	TRBD1	CASSLTRDRATYEQYF	TGTGCCAGCAGCTTGACCCGGGACAGGGCCACCTACGAGCAGTACTTC
TRBV12-5	NA	TRBJ2-3	NA	CASGLGGASTDTQYF	TGTGCTAGTGGTTTAGGGGGGGCGAGCACAGATACGCAGTATTTT
TRBV11-1	NA	TRBJ2-1	TRBD2	CASSPPSGGNNEQFF	TGTGCCAGCAGCCCACCTAGCGGGGGGAACAATGAGCAGTTCTTC
TRBV6-5	NA	TRBJ2-2	NA	CASSYSSRLTGELFF	TGTGCCAGCAGTTACTCGAGCAGACTCACCGGGGAGCTGTTTTTT
TRBV15	NA	TRBJ1-1	NA	CATSREGSLTEAFF	TGTGCCACCAGCAGAGAGGGGTCCCTCACTGAAGCTTTCTTT
TRBV5-1	NA	TRBJ2-2	NA	CASSLDPATGELFF	TGCGCCAGCAGCTTGGACCCTGCCACCGGGGAGCTGTTTTTT
TRBV6-5	NA	TRBJ2-5	NA	CASSYVPGLRGETQYF	TGTGCCAGCAGTTACGTTCCGGGGCTCAGGGGAGAGACCCAGTACTTC
TRBV18	NA	TRBJ2-7	TRBD2	CASSLPGGEREQYF	TGTGCCAGCTCACTACCGGGGGGGGAGCGCGAGCAGTACTTC
TRBV5-1	NA	TRBJ2-5	TRBD1	CASSSRTGQETQYF	TGCGCCAGCAGCTCCCGGACAGGCCAAGAGACCCAGTACTTC
TRBV5-4	once	TRBJ2-4	TRBD2	CASSYRLAGGLPIQYF	TGTGCCAGCAGCTACCGACTAGCGGGGGGGCTCCCCATTCAGTACTTC
TRBV27	NA	TRBJ1-2	TRBD1	CASSARTGGITGYGYTF	TGTGCCAGCAGTGCAAGGACAGGGGGCATAACGGGCTATGGCTACACCTTC
TRBV29-1	NA	TRBJ1-2	NA	CSVDSWGYTF	TGCAGCGTCGACAGTTGGGGCTACACCTTC
TRBV27	NA	TRBJ2-1	NA	CASSLSQGSSYNEQFF	TGTGCCAGCAGTTTATCACAGGGCTCCTCCTACAATGAGCAGTTCTTC
TRBV5-4	NA	TRBJ2-3	TRBD1	CASTTGQGTDTQYF	TGTGCCAGCACCACGGGACAGGGCACAGATACGCAGTATTTT
TRBV14	once	TRBJ1-3	TRBD1	CASSQEIPGQGDTIYF	TGTGCCAGCAGCCAAGAGATCCCCGGACAGGGAGACACCATATATTTT
TRBV7-9	few	TRBJ1-2	NA	CASSLFGSQVYGYTF	TGTGCCAGCAGCTTATTCGGCAGTCAGGTCTATGGCTACACCTTC
TRBV7-3	NA	TRBJ2-3	TRBD2	CASRENHVGLSFTDTQYF	TGTGCCAGCAGAGAAAATCACGTGGGACTATCCTTCACAGATACGCAGTATTTT
TRBV28	NA	TRBJ1-4	NA	CASSFTTGTVNEKLFF	TGTGCCAGCAGTTTTACAACCGGGACCGTTAATGAAAAACTGTTTTTT
TRBV5-4	NA	TRBJ2-7	TRBD2	CASSLLNPNPTGRNYEQYF	TGTGCCAGCAGCTTGTTAAACCCAAACCCCACCGGGAGGAATTACGAGCAGTACTTC
TRBV5-8	few	TRBJ2-5	NA	CASSSRDSKETQYF	TGTGCCAGCAGCTCCAGGGACTCAAAAGAGACCCAGTACTTC
TRBV11-2	NA	TRBJ1-6	NA	CASSSGSGSTPLHF	TGTGCCAGCAGCTCCGGATCGGGGAGCACACCCCTCCACTTT
TRBV9	NA	TRBJ2-3	TRBD1	CASSVGQGGDTQYF	TGTGCCAGCAGCGTAGGACAGGGGGGAGATACGCAGTATTTT
TRBV9	NA	TRBJ2-1	TRBD1	CASSAGDRIYNEQFF	TGTGCCAGCAGCGCCGGGGACAGGATCTACAATGAGCAGTTCTTC
TRBV27	NA	TRBJ2-2	NA	CASSLGLVGSTELFF	TGTGCCAGCAGTTTAGGGCTCGTGGGGTCGACGGAGCTGTTTTTT
TRBV4-2	NA	TRBJ1-2	NA	CASSQDRGLSGGYTF	TGTGCCAGCTCACAGGACCGGGGCCTCAGTGGTGGCTACACCTTC
TRBV27	NA	TRBJ1-6	TRBD1	CASGVGQGFRTPLHF	TGTGCCAGCGGGGTGGGACAGGGGTTTAGGACACCCCTCCACTTT
TRBV30	NA	TRBJ1-1	TRBD1	CAWDRGVTEAFF	TGTGCCTGGGACAGGGGTGTCACTGAAGCTTTCTTT
TRBV30	NA	TRBJ2-7	NA	CASKGKGLYEQYF	TGTGCCAGCAAGGGGAAAGGGCTCTACGAGCAGTACTTC
TRBV7-6	NA	TRBJ2-1	NA	CASSLSRGTYNEQFF	TGTGCCAGCAGCTTAAGTAGGGGCACCTACAATGAGCAGTTCTTC
TRBV5-1	NA	TRBJ2-5	NA	CASSLGGGTGQETQYF	TGCGCCAGCAGCTTGGGCGGGGGGACAGGCCAAGAGACCCAGTACTTC
TRBV7-3	NA	TRBJ2-1	NA	CASRPYNEQFF	TGTGCCAGCAGGCCCTACAATGAGCAGTTCTTC
TRBV19	few	TRBJ2-3	NA	CASSTLDREGTDTQYF	TGTGCCAGTAGTACCCTCGACAGGGAGGGAACAGATACGCAGTATTTT
TRBV4-2	NA	TRBJ1-1	TRBD1	CASSHDRDNTEAFF	TGTGCCAGCAGCCATGACAGGGATAACACTGAAGCTTTCTTT
TRBV7-2	NA	TRBJ2-7	NA	CASSSDREGGQYF	TGTGCCAGCAGCTCGGACAGGGAGGGAGGGCAGTACTTC
TRBV30	NA	TRBJ1-1	NA	CAWNFPGNLNTEAFF	TGTGCCTGGAACTTCCCCGGGAACCTGAACACTGAAGCTTTCTTT
TRBV5-1	NA	TRBJ1-3	TRBD1	CASSPGTGGRGNTIYF	TGCGCCAGCAGCCCAGGGACAGGGGGCAGAGGAAACACCATATATTTT
TRBV9	NA	TRBJ2-1	NA	CASSVDLTNEQFF	TGTGCCAGCAGCGTGGACCTTACCAATGAGCAGTTCTTC
TRBV2	NA	TRBJ2-2	NA	CASSERRDTGELFF	TGTGCCAGCAGTGAAAGGCGAGACACCGGGGAGCTGTTTTTT
TRBV28	NA	TRBJ1-5	NA	CASSGVDQQPQHF	TGTGCCAGCAGCGGGGTTGATCAGCAGCCCCAGCATTTT
TRBV30	NA	TRBJ1-4	NA	CAWSHKRGEAVEKLFF	TGTGCCTGGAGCCATAAACGGGGGGAGGCTGTTGAAAAACTGTTTTTT
TRBV15	NA	TRBJ1-1	NA	CATSREHGQFNTEAFF	TGTGCCACCAGCAGAGAACATGGACAGTTCAACACTGAAGCTTTCTTT
TRBV6-4	NA	TRBJ1-2	NA	CASSLEGEGFYGYTF	TGTGCCAGCAGTCTCGAGGGGGAGGGGTTCTATGGCTACACCTTC
TRBV7-3	NA	TRBJ2-5	TRBD1	CASSLGQGETQYF	TGTGCCAGCAGCCTCGGACAGGGAGAGACCCAGTACTTC
TRBV2	NA	TRBJ2-1	NA	CASSEAGPSYNEQFF	TGTGCCAGCAGTGAAGCCGGACCTTCATACAATGAGCAGTTCTTC